This record concerns one T cell receptor (beta chain) sequence. This record comes from a study of cytomegalovirus exposure and HLA in healthy donors. PCR employed 60 Vbeta and 13 Jbeta primers. Assay used: immunoSEQ multiplex PCR; TCRdb lists only in-frame clones, some missing. Of around 190,000 clones listed, around 79% are singletons. V was shortened by 0 bases and J by 7 bases, with 12 bases between the two germline ends. Germline V lookup: CDR1 GTSNPN, CDR2 SVGIG (reference sequence). CDR3 length: 13 amino acids. The sequencing sample was made of PBMCs. The sequence came from a woman younger than 30 in good health and CMV-seronegative. The chain couples TRBV30 to TRBJ1-2; D possibly corresponds to TRBD1 (6 bases). The chain's CDR3 is CAWSVRVGGGYTF. The CDR3 coding sequence is TGTGCCTGGAGTGTAAGGGTAGGGGGTGGCTACACCTTC.